The clone carrying this TCR beta chain was detected many times. No antigen is known for it. This record comes from a study of blood T cells in healthy people across ages. Broader study findings: Diversity estimates drawn from one million T cells were deemed underestimates. Age showed a roughly linear inverse relationship with TCR beta diversity per million T cells.

Germline V CDR1 and CDR2: MNHEY, SMNVEV (reference sequence). After removal of 3 bases from V and 2 bases from J, the junction contained 6 bases not matched to a gene. The CDR3 consists of 15 residues. A J-beta primer mix and a sample-barcoded 5' primer were used in a second PCR of about 7 to 11 cycles. TCRdb independently ran MiXCR on the 5' RACE reads; one entry per CDR3 protein. The table shows fewer than 1,000,000 distinct CDR3 sequences, with about 42% occurring only once. Researchers report isolating at least 6.5 million PBMCs per sample. Total RNA amounts of at least 6 micrograms were extracted per sample.

This TCR derives from a man aged 55 to 70 in good health. Sequenced sample: blood. The chain is built from TRBV27 and TRBJ1-2; 7 bases fit TRBD1. CDR3 loop: CASSLSPGGNYGYTF. The DNA of the CDR3 is TGTGCCAGCAGTTTGTCCCCAGGGGGAAACTATGGCTACACCTTC.